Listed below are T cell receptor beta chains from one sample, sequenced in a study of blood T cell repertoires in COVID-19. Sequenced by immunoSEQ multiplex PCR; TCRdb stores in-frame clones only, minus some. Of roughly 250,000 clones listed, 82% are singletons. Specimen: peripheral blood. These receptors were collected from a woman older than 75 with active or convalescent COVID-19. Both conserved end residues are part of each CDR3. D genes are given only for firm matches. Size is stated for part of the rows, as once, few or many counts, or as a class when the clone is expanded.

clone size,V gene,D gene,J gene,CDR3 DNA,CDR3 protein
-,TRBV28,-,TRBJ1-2,TGTGCCAGCAGTTTTAGGGGCGGTATGGGCGGCTACACCTTC,CASSFRGGMGGYTF
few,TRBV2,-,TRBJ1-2,TGTGCTGGGGGCCCAAACTATGGCTACACCTTC,CAGGPNYGYTF
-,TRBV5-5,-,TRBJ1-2,TGTGCCAGCAGCTTGGCCGGGATCGACCTCTATGGCTACACCTTC,CASSLAGIDLYGYTF
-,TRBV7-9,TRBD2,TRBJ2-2,TGTGCCAGCAGCCTAGCGGGAGCGGACACCGGGGAGCTGTTTTTT,CASSLAGADTGELFF
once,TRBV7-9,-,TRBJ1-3,TGTGCCAGCAGCTTAGATGGCATCTCTGGAAACACCATATATTTT,CASSLDGISGNTIYF
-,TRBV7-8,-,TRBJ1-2,TGTGCCAGCAGCCGAGACAGCTATGGCTACACCTTC,CASSRDSYGYTF
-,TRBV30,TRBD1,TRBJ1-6,TGTGCCTGGAGCCTGACAGGGGGAAGTAATTCACCCCTCCACTTT,CAWSLTGGSNSPLHF
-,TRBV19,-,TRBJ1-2,TGTGCCAGTACCAAGGGCGGGGGGTCTAACTATGGCTACACCTTC,CASTKGGGSNYGYTF
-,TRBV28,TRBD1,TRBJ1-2,TGTGCCAGCAGTCCCAGGGGGCGCACACCCACCAATGGCTACACCTTC,CASSPRGRTPTNGYTF
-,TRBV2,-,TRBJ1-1,TGTGCCAGCAGTACAGACAGTGGTGAAGCTTTCTTT,CASSTDSGEAFF
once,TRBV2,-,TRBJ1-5,TGTGCCAGCAGTGTATCCCAGTGGAGCAATCAGCCCCAGCATTTT,CASSVSQWSNQPQHF
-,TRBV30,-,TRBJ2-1,TGTGCCTGGAGGACCGGACAGCAGCAGTTCTTC,CAWRTGQQQFF
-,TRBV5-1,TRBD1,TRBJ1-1,TGCGCCAGCAGCCCTCACGGGACAGGATTTATGAACACTGAAGCTTTCTTT,CASSPHGTGFMNTEAFF
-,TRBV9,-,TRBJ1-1,TGTGCCAGCAGCGCTTCAACAGGGAACACTGAAGCTTTCTTT,CASSASTGNTEAFF
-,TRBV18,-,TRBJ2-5,TGTGCCAGCTCACAAGACAGCCCGCACGGAAAAGAGACCCAGTACTTC,CASSQDSPHGKETQYF
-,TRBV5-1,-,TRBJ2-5,TGCGCCAGCAGCTCTGCCGTGGGGCTACAAGAGACCCAGTACTTC,CASSSAVGLQETQYF
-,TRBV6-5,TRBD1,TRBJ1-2,TGTGCCAGCAGGGCGGGACAGAACTATGGCTACACCTTC,CASRAGQNYGYTF
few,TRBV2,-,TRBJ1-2,TGTGCCAGCAGTGCGCGGACAAACTATGGCTACACCTTC,CASSARTNYGYTF
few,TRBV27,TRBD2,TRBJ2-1,TGTGCCAGCAGTAAAGTAGGGACTAGCGGGAGTCTCTACAATGAGCAGTTCTTC,CASSKVGTSGSLYNEQFF
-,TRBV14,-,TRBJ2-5,TGTGCCAGCAGTTCTCGGGACTCCAGAGAGACCCAGTACTTC,CASSSRDSRETQYF
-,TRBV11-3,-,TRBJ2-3,TGTGCCAGCAGTGAAGGGGGGGATTTAGATACGCAGTATTTT,CASSEGGDLDTQYF
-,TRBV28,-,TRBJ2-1,TGTGCCAGCAGTTTACCAGGGAACTACAATGAGCAGTTCTTC,CASSLPGNYNEQFF
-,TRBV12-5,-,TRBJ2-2,TGTGCTAGTGCTACAGGCTCTAACACCGGGGAGCTGTTTTTT,CASATGSNTGELFF
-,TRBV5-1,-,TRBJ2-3,TGCGCCAGCAGCTTGGGGTGGTCTCGCGGGGAAGGCACAGATACGCAGTATTTT,CASSLGWSRGEGTDTQYF
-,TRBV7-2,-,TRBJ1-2,TGTGCCAGCAGCTTAGTTCTGGGGGCGGGTAACTATGGCTACACCTTC,CASSLVLGAGNYGYTF
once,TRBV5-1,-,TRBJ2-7,TGCGCCAGCAGCTCGGTTGCGGTAGGGGTCTACGAGCAGTACTTC,CASSSVAVGVYEQYF
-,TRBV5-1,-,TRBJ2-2,TGCGCCAGCAGCTTTTTGGGGCCGAACACCGGGGAGCTGTTTTTT,CASSFLGPNTGELFF
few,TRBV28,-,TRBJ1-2,TGTGCCAGCAGTCTACAGATTAACTATGGCTACACCTTC,CASSLQINYGYTF
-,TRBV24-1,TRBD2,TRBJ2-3,TGTGCCACCAGTGATTTTCGCCGACTAGCGGGTATGATCACAGATACGCAGTATTTT,CATSDFRRLAGMITDTQYF
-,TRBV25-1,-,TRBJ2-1,TGTGCCAGCAGTGAATTGTCTACAGGGTCGTCCTACAATGAGCAGTTCTTC,CASSELSTGSSYNEQFF
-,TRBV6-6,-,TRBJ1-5,TGTGCCACATCCCACGGGGGTCTCCTTAGCAATCAGCCCCAGCATTTT,CATSHGGLLSNQPQHF
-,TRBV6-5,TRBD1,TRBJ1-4,TGTGCCAGCAGTCCCCGACAGGGCTATAATGAAAAACTGTTTTTT,CASSPRQGYNEKLFF
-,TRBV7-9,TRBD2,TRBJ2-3,TGTGCCAGCAGCCCTCTAGCGGGAGCCACAGATACGCAGTATTTT,CASSPLAGATDTQYF
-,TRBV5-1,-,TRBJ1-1,TGCGCCAGCAGCTACGTAGAACTGAACACTGAAGCTTTCTTT,CASSYVELNTEAFF
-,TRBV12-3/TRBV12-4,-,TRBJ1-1,TGTGCCAGCACCCCTGGGAGAACCACTGAAGCTTTCTTT,CASTPGRTTEAFF
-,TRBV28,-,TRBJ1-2,TGTGCCAGCACCGGGAGGGGTTCCTATGGCTACACCTTC,CASTGRGSYGYTF
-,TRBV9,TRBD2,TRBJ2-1,TGTGCCAGCAGCCGGAGCGGGGCAAGCTCCTACAATGAGCAGTTCTTC,CASSRSGASSYNEQFF
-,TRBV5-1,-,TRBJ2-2,TGCGCCAGCAGCTTGAGCGGCGCCCCGAACACCGGGGAGCTGTTTTTT,CASSLSGAPNTGELFF
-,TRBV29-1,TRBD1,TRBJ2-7,TGCAGCGTTGAGGCTACAGGGGGAAGGGTCTCCTACGAGCAGTACTTC,CSVEATGGRVSYEQYF